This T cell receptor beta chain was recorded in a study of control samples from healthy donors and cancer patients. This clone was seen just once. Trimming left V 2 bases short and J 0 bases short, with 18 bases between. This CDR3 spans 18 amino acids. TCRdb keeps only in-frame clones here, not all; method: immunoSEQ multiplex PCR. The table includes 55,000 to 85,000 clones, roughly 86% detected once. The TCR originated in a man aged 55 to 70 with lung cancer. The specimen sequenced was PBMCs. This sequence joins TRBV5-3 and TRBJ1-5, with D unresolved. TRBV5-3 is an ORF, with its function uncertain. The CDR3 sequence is CARSFEVGSGNSNQPQHF. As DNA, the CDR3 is TGTGCCAGAAGCTTTGAGGTTGGGTCTGGAAATAGCAATCAGCCCCAGCATTTT.